This TCR beta chain was retrieved from a study of beta chain features in type 1 diabetes. Whole-study results and caveats: A moderate, significant TCRB CDR3 shortening appeared in type 1 diabetes across four CD4+ subsets. These data did not resolve whether HLA type affects TCRB rearrangement. Insertions were fewer and deletions more numerous at VDJ junctions in type 1 diabetes patients.

Concerning this clone: As yet, its antigen is unknown.

Sequencing targeted expressed TCRB transcripts, as all isolated RNA had been reverse transcribed. Using immunoSEQ multiplex PCR, the repertoire was profiled, and TCRdb retains in-frame clones only, with some absent. Of hundreds of thousands of clones listed, roughly 13% are singletons. The clonotype comes from a man in his late teens or twenties with type 1 diabetes. Sequencing was carried out using naive CD4+ T cells from blood.

The CDR3 protein is CASTPGTGTAEQYF. As DNA, the CDR3 is TGTGCCAGTACCCCCGGGACAGGGACGGCCGAGCAGTACTTC. V usage is TRBV19 and J usage is TRBJ2-7, with 9 bases that match TRBD1. The CDR3 extends over 14 amino acids. After removal of 7 bases from V and 6 bases from J, the junction contained 10 bases not matched to a gene. In germline, CDR1 is LNHDA, CDR2 SQIVND (reference sequence).